Each of the 22 T cell receptor beta chains below was sequenced from the same sample in a study of control samples from healthy donors and cancer patients (TCRdb year 2020). Receptor amplification or capture employed the immunoSEQ multiplex PCR assay. In its TCRdb copy, this immuneACCESS table keeps in-frame sequences only and misses some clones. Where compared with another copy, unresolved V genes explain less than half of these, and the others have no known cause. This sample comprises about 120,000 clones, around 87% of them detected only once. The ten most abundant clones make up less than 1.5% of the sample. Sequencing was performed on PBMCs. All receptors come from a woman aged 50 to 60 with colorectal cancer.

This clone showed up just once. The V gene is TRBV12-5, the J gene TRBJ1-2; the D is unclear. V lost 4 bases, J lost 1 base, and 19 bases lay in between. CDR1 LGHNT and CDR2 FRNRAP come from the germline V gene. The CDR3 totals 17 residues. The CDR3 reads CASGSSPSEKVNYGYTF. Here the CDR3 DNA reads TGTGCTAGTGGTTCCTCCCCCTCGGAGAAAGTTAACTATGGCTACACCTTC.

On this clone itself: At one boundary the junction diverges from the germline segment, which might be a read error. This sample also contains other DNA sequences that code for the same CDR3. The chain has TRBV7-7 and TRBJ2-7; 8 bases line up with TRBD1. Germline CDR1 is SSHAT and CDR2 is FNYEAQ (reference sequence). This CDR3 has 14 residues. CDR3 amino acids: CASSPQGQGGEQYF. The DNA of the CDR3 is TGTGCTAGCAGCCCCCAAGGACAGGGTGGCGAGCAGTACTTC. Based on the CDR3 plus reference TRBV7-7 and TRBJ2-7, the full variable domain is GAGVSQSPRYKVTKRGQDVTLRCDPISSHATLYWYQQALGQGPEFLTYFNYEAQPDKSGLPSDRFSAERPEGSISTLTIQRTEQRDSAMYRCASSPQGQGGEQYFGPGTRLTVT.

The J gene is TRBJ2-5, the V gene TRBV6-5; D call uncertain. Trimming stripped 7 bases from V and 4 bases from J, with 13 bases between. CDR3 length: 13 amino acids. In germline, CDR1 is MNHEY, CDR2 SVGAGI. CDR3 DNA sequence: TGTGCCAGCACCCGACTGAAGACAGAGACCCAGTACTTC. Its translation: CASTRLKTETQYF.

The V call is TRBV3-1 (or the pseudogene TRBV3-2), the J call TRBJ2-7, with a possible D match to TRBD1 (5 bases). Trimming removed 3 bases from V and 0 bases from J, with 9 bases in between. This CDR3 is built from 14 residues. CDR1 is LGHDT, CDR2 YNNKEL, per germline (reference sequence). CDR3 region: CASSHGDSSYEQYF. The CDR3 DNA is TGTGCCAGCAGCCACGGAGACAGCTCCTACGAGCAGTACTTC.

The rearrangement joins TRBV28 to TRBJ1-1, with a possible D match to TRBD1 (6 bases). Deletions cut 6 bases from V and 1 base from J, with 24 bases between. The CDR3 is made up of 18 amino acids. From germline, CDR1 is MDHEN and CDR2 SYDVKM. CDR3 DNA: TGTGCCAGCAGCCCGATACGAGTTGGACAGACCAAGAACACTGAAGCTTTCTTT. Protein: CASSPIRVGQTKNTEAFF.

This clone occurred once. This rearrangement joins TRBV5-1 to TRBJ2-3, with TRBD2 matching over 9 bases. The length of the CDR3 is 16 residues. V was pared by 1 base and J by 2 bases, with 5 bases of the junction left unmatched. Per the germline V gene, CDR1 is SGHRS and CDR2 is YFSETQ. The CDR3 DNA is TGCGCCAGCAGCTTGATGGCGGGGGGGTTCACAGATACGCAGTATTTT. Amino acid sequence: CASSLMAGGFTDTQYF. The full variable domain, completed using reference TRBV5-1 and TRBJ2-3, is KAGVTQTPRYLIKTRGQQVTLSCSPISGHRSVSWYQQTPGQGLQFLFEYFSETQRNKGNFPGRFSGRQFSNSRSEMNVSTLELGDSALYLCASSLMAGGFTDTQYFGPGTRLTVL.

CDR3 region: CASSPSRGTSGRAGTDTQYF. CDR3 DNA: TGCGCCAGCAGCCCGAGTAGGGGGACTAGCGGGAGGGCCGGCACAGATACGCAGTATTTT. The V gene is TRBV5-1, the J gene TRBJ2-3, with 16 nucleotides matching TRBD2. The CDR3 runs to 20 residues. CDR1 is SGHRS, CDR2 YFSETQ, per germline. Trimming removed 4 bases from V and 1 base from J; junction bases left unmatched: 12.

The chain combines TRBV30 with TRBJ1-2; the D is unclear. This CDR3 spans 11 amino acids. CDR1 is GTSNPN and CDR2 is SVGIG in the germline V gene (reference sequence). V dropped 5 bases and J dropped 4 bases, with 8 bases sitting between them. In nucleotides, the CDR3 is TGTGCCTGGGGATACAGCTATGGCTACACCTTC. Amino acid sequence: CAWGYSYGYTF.

The chain links TRBV19 to TRBJ1-3; 8 nucleotides match TRBD1. CDR1 and CDR2 (germline): LNHDA, SQIVND (reference sequence). This CDR3 is built from 15 residues. V lost 5 bases and J lost 0; bases outside the gene matches: 3. CDR3 nucleotide sequence: TGTGCCAGTAGTGCGACAGGGGACTCTGGAAACACCATATATTTT. Residues: CASSATGDSGNTIYF.

J is TRBJ1-4 and V is TRBV28; D ambiguous. Trimming shortened V by 6 bases and J by 8 bases, and 7 bases separated the two germline ends. This CDR3 is 11 amino acids long. In germline, CDR1 is MDHEN, CDR2 SYDVKM. CDR3 sequence reads: CASRPEEKLFF. In DNA, the CDR3 is TGTGCCAGCAGACCGGAGGAAAAACTGTTTTTT. The entire variable domain, with the rest obtained from reference TRBV28 and TRBJ1-4, is as follows: DVKVTQSSRYLVKRTGEKVFLECVQDMDHENMFWYRQDPGLGLRLIYFSYDVKMKEKGDIPEGYSVSREKKERFSLILESASTNQTSMYLCASRPEEKLFFGSGTQLSVL.

The chain has TRBV7-2 and TRBJ2-1; D might be TRBD1 or TRBD2, each matching 5 bases. The V and J ends lost 6 bases and 0 bases respectively, with 12 bases between them. Germline V lookup: CDR1 SGHTA, CDR2 FQGNSA. This CDR3 is built from 15 residues. The CDR3: CASRVGPSSYNEQFF. The CDR3, as DNA: TGTGCCAGCAGGGTGGGACCCAGCTCCTACAATGAGCAGTTCTTC.

The rearrangement joins TRBV27 to TRBJ2-3; D ambiguous. Trimming shortened V by 6 bases and J by 3 bases, and 19 bases separated the two germline ends. This CDR3 is 16 amino acids long. Germline lookup yields CDR1 MNHEY and CDR2 SMNVEV (reference sequence). CDR3 in DNA: TGTGCCAGCAGCTTGTCGGGTCTCTTGGTGACAGATACGCAGTATTTT. This translates into CASSLSGLLVTDTQYF.

This chain links TRBV18 with TRBJ2-3; perhaps TRBD2 as D (6 bases). This CDR3 is 17 amino acids long. V was trimmed by 1 base and J by 3 bases, leaving 17 bases between them. Germline V lookup: CDR1 KGHSH, CDR2 LQKENI. The CDR3 bases are TGTGCCAGCTCACCACGGGCGGTGGCGGGGATAACAGATACGCAGTATTTT. This codes for CASSPRAVAGITDTQYF.

The chain joins TRBV9 to TRBJ2-1; D may match TRBD1 or TRBD2 (6 bases each). This CDR3 is built from 12 residues. Trimming pared 7 bases from V and 15 bases from J, leaving 20 bases between. Germline V gene data show CDR1 as SGDLS and CDR2 as YYNGEE. The CDR3 here is CASGGGSGGGFF. The CDR3 coding sequence is TGTGCCAGCGGAGGGGGTAGCGGTGGCGGGTTCTTC. The full variable domain, rest sourced from reference TRBV9 and TRBJ2-1, is DSGVTQTPKHLITATGQRVTLRCSPRSGDLSVYWYQQSLDQGLQFLIQYYNGEERAKGNILERFSAQQFPDLHSELNLSSLELGDSALYFCASGGGSGGGFFGPGTRLTVL.

This chain connects TRBV6-5 to TRBJ1-2; TRBD1 might be the D (6 bases). The CDR3 is 12 residues long. V was trimmed by 10 bases and J by 4 bases, leaving 13 bases between them. The germline V gene encodes CDR1 MNHEY and CDR2 SVGAGI. CDR3 protein: CATQGITYGYTF. In nucleotides, the CDR3 is TGTGCCACCCAGGGGATCACCTATGGCTACACCTTC.

CDR3 nucleotides: TGTGCCAGCTCACCTGCAGGAAAGGACACTGAAGCTTTCTTT. Protein: CASSPAGKDTEAFF. The chain carries TRBV18 and TRBJ1-1; no firm D call. V gave up 3 bases and J gave up 3 bases, with 11 bases separating them. The length of the CDR3 is 14 residues. The germline V gene has CDR1 KGHSH and CDR2 LQKENI.

CDR3 protein: CASRTRGDDQPQHF. The CDR3 nucleotides read TGTGCCAGTAGAACGAGGGGGGATGATCAGCCCCAGCATTTT. The J gene is TRBJ1-5, the V gene TRBV19; D may be TRBD1 (6 bases). The ends were cut back, 6 bases at V and 5 bases at J, with 14 bases in the middle. Germline V gives CDR1 LNHDA, CDR2 SQIVND (reference sequence). The CDR3 is made up of 14 amino acids.

The rearrangement uses TRBV18 and TRBJ2-2, with D perhaps assigned TRBD1 or TRBD2 (5 bases each). Germline-derived CDR1 and CDR2 are KGHSH and LQKENI. This CDR3 spans 18 amino acids. V lost 2 bases and J 1 base, leaving 17 bases between the germline ends. CDR3 sequence: CASSPSTSGAGNTGELFF. CDR3 nucleotides: TGTGCCAGCTCACCATCGACCTCCGGGGCAGGGAACACCGGGGAGCTGTTTTTT. The whole variable domain, filled in from reference TRBV18 and TRBJ2-2, reads NAGVMQNPRHLVRRRGQEARLRCSPMKGHSHVYWYRQLPEEGLKFMVYLQKENIIDESGMPKERFSAEFPKEGPSILRIQQVVRGDSAAYFCASSPSTSGAGNTGELFFGEGSRLTVL.

The V call is TRBV7-8, the J call TRBJ1-5; TRBD1 aligns across 9 bases. This CDR3 has 16 amino acids. Trimming cost V 5 bases and J 5 bases; bases outside gene matches: 10. Germline CDR1 is SGHVS and CDR2 is FQNEAQ. CDR3 in DNA: TGTGCCAGCAGCCGAGGGACCGGGACAGGGTATCAGCCCCAGCATTTT. Its protein product is CASSRGTGTGYQPQHF. Using reference TRBV7-8 and TRBJ1-5 for the parts outside the CDR3, the full variable domain is GAGVSQSPRYKVAKRGQDVALRCDPISGHVSLFWYQQALGQGPEFLTYFQNEAQLDKSGLPSDRFFAERPEGSVSTLKIQRTQQEDSAVYLCASSRGTGTGYQPQHFGDGTRLSIL.

This chain connects TRBV18 to TRBJ2-6, with D unresolved. With 6 bases removed from V and 3 bases from J, the gap between germline ends came to 0 bases. There are 11 residues in the CDR3. Germline-derived CDR1 and CDR2 are KGHSH and LQKENI. The DNA of the CDR3 is TGTGCCAGCTCTGGGGCCAACGTCCTGACTTTC. Translation: CASSGANVLTF. Using reference TRBV18 and TRBJ2-6 for the parts outside the CDR3, the full variable domain is NAGVMQNPRHLVRRRGQEARLRCSPMKGHSHVYWYRQLPEEGLKFMVYLQKENIIDESGMPKERFSAEFPKEGPSILRIQQVVRGDSAAYFCASSGANVLTFGAGSRLTVL.

The rearrangement joins TRBV5-1 to TRBJ2-5; 7 bases match TRBD1. The V segment lost 2 bases and the J segment 2 bases; nucleotides outside the gene matches: 6. The length of the CDR3 is 15 residues. Germline loops: CDR1 SGHRS, CDR2 YFSETQ. The CDR3 bases are TGCGCCAGCAGCTTAGGGACAGCCCTACAAGAGACCCAGTACTTC. Encoded protein: CASSLGTALQETQYF.

The V call is TRBV11-2, the J call TRBJ2-1; D gene ambiguous. The CDR3 consists of 16 residues. Trimming pared 4 bases from V and 1 base from J, leaving 14 bases between. Germline V gives CDR1 SGHAT, CDR2 FQNNGV. The CDR3 nucleotides read TGTGCCAGCAGCTCCCTAAATTCTTTATCCTACAATGAGCAGTTCTTC. It is translated as CASSSLNSLSYNEQFF. The full variable domain, in which reference TRBV11-2 and TRBJ2-1 provide the parts outside the CDR3, is EAGVAQSPRYKIIEKRQSVAFWCNPISGHATLYWYQQILGQGPKLLIQFQNNGVVDDSQLPKDRFSAERLKGVDSTLKIQPAKLEDSAVYLCASSSLNSLSYNEQFFGPGTRLTVL.